This T cell receptor beta chain was sequenced for a study of T-cell memory formation after mild COVID-19. This CDR3 is built from 13 residues. Germline V gene lookup returns CDR1 DFQATT and CDR2 SNEGSKA (reference sequence). V was trimmed by 3 bases and J by 3 bases, leaving 9 bases between them. This clonotype has more than one count but fewer than ten. A single record per CDR3 protein comes from TCRdb applying MiXCR to the 5' RACE reads. The data show fewer than 200,000 distinct CDR3 sequences, roughly 13% seen once. This chain joins TRBV20-1 and TRBJ1-5; a possible D gene is TRBD1 (6 bases). The material sequenced was PBMCs or a T cell subset sorted from them (not recorded which). The sequence was obtained from a man between 18 and 29 years old who had mild COVID-19 (a few samples of this study predate the infection). Cell type and time point are not known. DNA for the CDR3: TGCAGTGCTAGCCGGGACACCAATCAGCCCCAGCATTTT. Translated: CSASRDTNQPQHF.